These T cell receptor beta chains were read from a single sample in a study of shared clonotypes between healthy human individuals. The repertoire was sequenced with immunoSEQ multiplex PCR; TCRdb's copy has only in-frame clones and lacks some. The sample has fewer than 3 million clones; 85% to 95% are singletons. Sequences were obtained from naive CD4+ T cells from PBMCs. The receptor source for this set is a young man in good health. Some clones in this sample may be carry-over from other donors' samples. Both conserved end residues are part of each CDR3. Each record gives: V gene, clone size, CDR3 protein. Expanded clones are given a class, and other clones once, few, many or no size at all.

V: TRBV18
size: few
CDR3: CASSPSGGEGYTF

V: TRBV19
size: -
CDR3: CASSIVLALTGETQYF

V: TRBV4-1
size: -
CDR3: CASSQTTSGRAYEQYF

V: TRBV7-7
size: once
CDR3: CASSLGTGATDTQYF

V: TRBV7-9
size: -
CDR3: CASSLVHSGSFPDTQYF

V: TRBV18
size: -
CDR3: CASSPRWDTDTGELFF

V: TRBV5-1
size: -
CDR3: CASSLSLGGAGTDTQYF

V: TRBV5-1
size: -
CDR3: CASSRQGQGTTDDEQFF

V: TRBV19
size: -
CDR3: CASSIAAQGFDEQYF

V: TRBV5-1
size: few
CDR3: CASSLEQAPIYF

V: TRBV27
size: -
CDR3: CASSLGLVNSGTQYF

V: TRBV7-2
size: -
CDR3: CASSLGVMNTEAFF

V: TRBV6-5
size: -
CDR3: CASSRQEGETQYF

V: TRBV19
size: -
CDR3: CASSIGGLPPPDTQYF

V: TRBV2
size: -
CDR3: CASSGTGGETQYF

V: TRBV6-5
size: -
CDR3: CASSYIQGPFEQYF

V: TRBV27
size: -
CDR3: CASSGADRVQDTQYF

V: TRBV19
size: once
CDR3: CASSIAFSGANVLTF

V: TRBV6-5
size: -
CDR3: CASSYSGEKLFF

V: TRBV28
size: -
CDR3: CASSFTPGTRTYEQYF

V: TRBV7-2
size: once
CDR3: CASSSDVGANVLTF

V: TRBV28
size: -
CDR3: CASTTGTSYFNEQFF

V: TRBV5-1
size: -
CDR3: CASSLEGGSETQYF

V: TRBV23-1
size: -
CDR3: CASSQMGGVEAFF

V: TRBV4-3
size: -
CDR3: CASSLAAVGTDTQYF

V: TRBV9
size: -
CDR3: CASSPRTSGTRVNTQYF

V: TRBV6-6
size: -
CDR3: CASTEDTLNTEAFF

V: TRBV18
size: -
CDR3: CASSPGQGGSEKLFF

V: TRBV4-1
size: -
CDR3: CASSQGGGRGNNEQFF

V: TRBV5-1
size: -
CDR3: CASTFLAGHDNEQFF

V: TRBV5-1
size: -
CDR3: CASSSGQPVYNEQFF

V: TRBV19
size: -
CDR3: CASSPQAGTTNTGELFF

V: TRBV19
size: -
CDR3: CASSISAGANYGYTF

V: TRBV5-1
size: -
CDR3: CASSWGLAGEWTGELFF

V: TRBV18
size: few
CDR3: CASSGQKNTEAFF

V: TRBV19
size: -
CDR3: CASSLTQGSNEQFF

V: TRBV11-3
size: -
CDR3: CASSLSLGGLQETQYF

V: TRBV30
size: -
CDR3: CAWSPKSTQYF

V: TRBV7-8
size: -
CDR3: CASRPGQGVHYEQYF

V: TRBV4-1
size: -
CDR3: CASTLSGESSYNEQFF

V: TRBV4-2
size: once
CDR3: CASSQGGLEYNEQFF

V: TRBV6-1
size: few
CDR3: CASSEAGWVNTEAFF

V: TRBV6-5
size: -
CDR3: CASSYWSGGKTEAFF

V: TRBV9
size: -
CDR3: CASSARLEGSFEQYF

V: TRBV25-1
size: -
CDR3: CASRTGSWAGELFF

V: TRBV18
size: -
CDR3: CASSPRSEYSEAFF

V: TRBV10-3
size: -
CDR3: CAIGGSTSNTEAFF

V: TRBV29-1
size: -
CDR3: CSVEGARTSYGTGELFF

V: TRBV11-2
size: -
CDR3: CASSGGAEETQYF